This T cell receptor beta chain is drawn from a study of HIV-infected patients and healthy controls. CDR1 and CDR2 from the germline V gene are SGHDT and YYEEEE. The J segment lost 3 bases and the V segment lost 4 bases, leaving 13 bases of the junction unmatched. The CDR3 has 17 residues. Points from the study as a whole: Treated samples reflected only about three months of therapy, arguably too short to observe immune reconstitution.

This clonotype is medium-sized in the sample. The antigen remains undetermined. Reverse transcription used approximately 500 ng RNA and constant-region primers for alpha and beta. Using multiplexing indices, alpha and beta chain libraries were generated apart by chain-specific third strand synthesis. Priming off the SP2 site generated the second strand. TCRdb reprocessed the 5' RACE reads with MiXCR, giving one entry per CDR3 protein. The sample lists about 6,500 distinct CDR3 sequences; 7.4% were seen once. Follow-up blood was drawn about 14 weeks, roughly three months, after antiretroviral therapy began. No cell fractionation was done, so the repertoire covers all unsorted peripheral blood T cells. The RNA source was an approximately 2.5 ml peripheral blood draw.

This clonotype originated in an adult with HIV infection. V is TRBV5-6 and J is TRBJ2-7; TRBD2 aligns across 10 bases. This sample comprised blood, obtained during antiretroviral therapy. CDR3 residues: CASSLRPSGSERYEQYF. CDR3 nucleotide sequence: TGTGCCAGCAGCCTGAGGCCTAGCGGGAGTGAGCGCTACGAGCAGTACTTC.